This T cell receptor (beta chain) was found in a study of beta chain features in type 1 diabetes. Study details: Healthy donors resembled patients in age, gender and cell yields.

The entirety of the isolated RNA underwent reverse transcription, so expressed TCRB transcripts were sequenced. Libraries were prepared by immunoSEQ multiplex PCR; TCRdb keeps only in-frame clonotypes and omits some of them. The data contain 970,000 or so clones, roughly a sixth of them singletons. The CDR3 has 14 amino acids. Deletions cut 0 bases from V and 3 bases from J, with 9 bases between. Looked up from germline, CDR1 is SGHRS and CDR2 is YFSETQ. Points from the study as a whole: Individuals with type 1 diabetes displayed fewer insertions and more deletions at VDJ junctions.

This clone was seen only a few times. Its specificity is unknown. Sequenced input: naive CD4+ T cells from blood. This chain uses TRBV5-1 with TRBJ2-5; tentative D call: TRBD1 (5 bases). The sequence was obtained from a woman under 30 in good health. In DNA, the CDR3 is TGCGCCAGCAGCTTGGCCCTGGACAAAGAGACCCAGTACTTC. Its protein is CASSLALDKETQYF. Together with reference TRBV5-1 and TRBJ2-5, the CDR3 gives the full variable domain: KAGVTQTPRYLIKTRGQQVTLSCSPISGHRSVSWYQQTPGQGLQFLFEYFSETQRNKGNFPGRFSGRQFSNSRSEMNVSTLELGDSALYLCASSLALDKETQYFGPGTRLLVL.